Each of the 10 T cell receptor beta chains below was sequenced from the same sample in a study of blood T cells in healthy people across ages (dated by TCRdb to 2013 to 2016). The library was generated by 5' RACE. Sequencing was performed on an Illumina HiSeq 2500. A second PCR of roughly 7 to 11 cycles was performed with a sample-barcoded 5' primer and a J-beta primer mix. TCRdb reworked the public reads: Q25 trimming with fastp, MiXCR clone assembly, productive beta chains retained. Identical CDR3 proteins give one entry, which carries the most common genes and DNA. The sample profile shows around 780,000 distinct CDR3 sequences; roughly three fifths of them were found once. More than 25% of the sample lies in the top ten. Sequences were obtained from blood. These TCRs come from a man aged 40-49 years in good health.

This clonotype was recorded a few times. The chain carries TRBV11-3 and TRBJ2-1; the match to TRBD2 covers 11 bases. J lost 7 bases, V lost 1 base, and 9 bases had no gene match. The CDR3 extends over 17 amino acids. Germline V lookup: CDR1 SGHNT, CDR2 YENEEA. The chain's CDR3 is CASSLVASGRSKNEQFF. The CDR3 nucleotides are TGTGCCAGCAGCTTAGTAGCTAGCGGGAGGTCGAAAAATGAGCAGTTCTTC.

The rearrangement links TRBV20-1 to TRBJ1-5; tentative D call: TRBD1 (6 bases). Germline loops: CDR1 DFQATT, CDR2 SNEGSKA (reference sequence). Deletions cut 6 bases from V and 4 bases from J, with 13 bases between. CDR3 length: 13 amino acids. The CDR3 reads CSAGGRENQPQHF. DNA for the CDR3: TGCAGTGCCGGGGGCAGGGAAAATCAGCCCCAGCATTTT.

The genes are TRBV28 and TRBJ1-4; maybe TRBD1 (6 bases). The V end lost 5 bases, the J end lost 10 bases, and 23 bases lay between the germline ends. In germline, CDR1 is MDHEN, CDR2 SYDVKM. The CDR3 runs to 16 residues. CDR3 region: CASSEPTGRRGGKLFF. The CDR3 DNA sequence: TGTGCCAGCAGTGAACCTACAGGACGTCGAGGGGGAAAACTGTTTTTT. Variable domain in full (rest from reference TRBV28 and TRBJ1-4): DVKVTQSSRYLVKRTGEKVFLECVQDMDHENMFWYRQDPGLGLRLIYFSYDVKMKEKGDIPEGYSVSREKKERFSLILESASTNQTSMYLCASSEPTGRRGGKLFFGSGTQLSVL.

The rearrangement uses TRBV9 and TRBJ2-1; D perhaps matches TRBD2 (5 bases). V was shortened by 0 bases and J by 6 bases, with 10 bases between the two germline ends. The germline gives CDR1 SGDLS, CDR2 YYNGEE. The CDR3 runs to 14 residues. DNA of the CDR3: TGTGCCAGCAGCGTAGTTTCCGAGGGCAATGAGCAGTTCTTC. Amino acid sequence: CASSVVSEGNEQFF.

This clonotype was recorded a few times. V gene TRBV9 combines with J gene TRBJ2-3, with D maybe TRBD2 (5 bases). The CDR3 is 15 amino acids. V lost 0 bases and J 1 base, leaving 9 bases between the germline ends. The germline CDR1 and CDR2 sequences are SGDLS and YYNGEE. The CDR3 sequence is CASSVGVGGTDTQYF. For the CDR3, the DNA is TGTGCCAGCAGCGTAGGAGTGGGAGGCACAGATACGCAGTATTTT.

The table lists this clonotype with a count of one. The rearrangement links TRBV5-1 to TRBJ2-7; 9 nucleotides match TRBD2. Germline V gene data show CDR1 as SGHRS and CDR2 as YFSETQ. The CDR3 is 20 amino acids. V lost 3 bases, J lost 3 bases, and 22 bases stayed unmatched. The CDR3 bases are TGCGCCAGCAGCTCGAGAGGACTAGCGAATACCCGAAATCGTCTCTACGAGCAGTACTTC. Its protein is CASSSRGLANTRNRLYEQYF.

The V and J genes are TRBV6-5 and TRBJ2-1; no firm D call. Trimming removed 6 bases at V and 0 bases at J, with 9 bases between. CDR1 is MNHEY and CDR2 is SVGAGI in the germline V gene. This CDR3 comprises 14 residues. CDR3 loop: CASRPDVSYNEQFF. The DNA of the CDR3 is TGTGCCAGCAGACCGGATGTCTCCTACAATGAGCAGTTCTTC.

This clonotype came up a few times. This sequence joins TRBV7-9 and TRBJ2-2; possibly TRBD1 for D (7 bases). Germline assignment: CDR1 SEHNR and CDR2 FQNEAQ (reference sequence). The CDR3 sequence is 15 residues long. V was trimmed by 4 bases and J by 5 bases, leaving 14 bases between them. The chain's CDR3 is CASSSQPGGTGELFF. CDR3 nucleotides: TGTGCCAGCAGCTCGCAACCAGGGGGGACCGGGGAGCTGTTTTTT. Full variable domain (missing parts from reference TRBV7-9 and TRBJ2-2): DTGVSQNPRHKITKRGQNVTFRCDPISEHNRLYWYRQTLGQGPEFLTYFQNEAQLEKSRLLSDRFSAERPKGSFSTLEIQRTEQGDSAMYLCASSSQPGGTGELFFGEGSRLTVL.

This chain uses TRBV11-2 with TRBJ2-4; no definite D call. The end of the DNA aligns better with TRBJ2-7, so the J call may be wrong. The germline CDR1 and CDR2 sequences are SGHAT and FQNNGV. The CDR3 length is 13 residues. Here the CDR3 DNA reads TGTGCCAGCAGCTTAGGGGCCCCTCTCGAGCAGTACTTC. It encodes CASSLGAPLEQYF.

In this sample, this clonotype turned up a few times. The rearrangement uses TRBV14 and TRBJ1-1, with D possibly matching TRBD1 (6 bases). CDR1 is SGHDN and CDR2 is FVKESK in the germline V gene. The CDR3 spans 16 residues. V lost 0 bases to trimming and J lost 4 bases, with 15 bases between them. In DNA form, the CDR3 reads TGTGCCAGCAGCCAAGATTTTACAGGGTTGTTCACTGAAGCTTTCTTT. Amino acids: CASSQDFTGLFTEAFF.